The 20 T cell receptor beta chains below all came from one sample that was sequenced in a study of cytomegalovirus exposure and HLA in healthy donors. A multiplex PCR was run with 60 Vbeta primers and 13 Jbeta primers. Generated by immunoSEQ multiplex PCR, the TCRdb table keeps only in-frame clones and is missing some. The sample shows 200,000 or so clones, around 81% of them seen only once. Material for sequencing was PBMCs. The receptors come from a woman aged 18-35 years in good health and CMV-seropositive.

For the CDR3, the DNA is TGTGCCAGCAGTTGGATTATCGGACAGGCGAACACTGAAGCTTTCTTT. Translation gives CASSWIIGQANTEAFF. The rearrangement uses TRBV6-5 and TRBJ1-1, with 7 positions matching TRBD1. The CDR3 covers 16 residues. Germline V gives CDR1 MNHEY, CDR2 SVGAGI. Losses at the gene ends were 4 bases for V and 1 base for J; bases not matched to a gene: 9.

This clone turned up a few times. The chain links TRBV28 to TRBJ2-7; 10 nucleotides agree with TRBD1. The CDR3 has 15 residues. Germline CDR1 reads MDHEN; CDR2 reads SYDVKM. The V gene end was trimmed by 5 bases and the J gene end by 2 bases; junction bases not matched to a gene: 6. CDR3 nucleotides: TGTGCCAGCAGTCCGCCGGGACAGGGGCCCTACGAGCAGTACTTC. Translated, it gives CASSPPGQGPYEQYF.

In this sample, this clone turned up a few times. The chain is built from TRBV4-2 and TRBJ2-1, with TRBD2 as a possible D gene (6 bases). Germline loops: CDR1 LGHNA, CDR2 YNFKEQ. V lost 4 bases to trimming and J lost 6 bases, with 16 bases between them. The CDR3 consists of 15 residues. CDR3: CASSLLGGQSNEQFF. CDR3 DNA: TGTGCCAGCAGCCTCCTGGGGGGTCAATCCAATGAGCAGTTCTTC.

The chain recombines TRBV21-1 with TRBJ1-4; the table's D gene call, TRBD1, was not cross checked with the DNA. TRBV21-1 has pseudogene status. There are 14 residues in the CDR3. The CDR3 loop reads CASSPRGTGDKLFF. In nucleotides, the CDR3 is TGTGCCAGCAGCCCACGCGGGACAGGGGATAAACTGTTTTTT.

About this clone: One junction end does not reproduce the germline sequence, and a read error may be involved. V is TRBV28 and J is TRBJ1-6, with 9 bases aligning to TRBD1. The CDR3 is 15 residues long. Germline V CDR1 and CDR2: MDHEN, SYDVKM. CDR3: CATSTIWDRDSPLHF. In DNA, the CDR3 is TGTGCCACCAGTACCATTTGGGACAGGGACTCACCCCTCCACTTT.

This sequence joins TRBV18 and TRBJ1-1; TRBD1 matches at 9 bases. J gave up 4 bases and V 0 bases, and 6 bases lay outside the gene matches. This CDR3 region has 16 residues. CDR1 and CDR2 from the germline V gene are KGHSH and LQKENI. This CDR3 is CASSPPLGQGGTEAFF. In DNA, the CDR3 is TGTGCCAGCTCACCACCACTGGGACAGGGAGGCACTGAAGCTTTCTTT.

This rearrangement joins TRBV4-1 to TRBJ2-3; 7 positions match TRBD1. CDR3 size: 19 residues. Looked up from germline, CDR1 is MGHRA and CDR2 is YSYEKL. V gave up 1 base and J gave up 4 bases; unmatched junction bases: 17. In DNA form, the CDR3 reads TGCGCCAGCAGCCAAGGACCATTCGGGACAGTTTTGGGTCCAGATACGCAGTATTTT. Translation: CASSQGPFGTVLGPDTQYF.

V gene TRBV5-1 combines with J gene TRBJ2-2; 15 bases fit TRBD2. CDR3 length: 21 residues. Germline trimming cut 7 bases from V and 4 bases from J; bases unmatched to any gene: 20. Germline V gene data show CDR1 as SGHRS and CDR2 as YFSETQ. CDR3 nucleotides: TGCGCCAGCCGAAAAAACCCAGCGGGACTAGCGGGGGGCTGGAGCACCGGGGAGCTGTTTTTT. It codes for CASRKNPAGLAGGWSTGELFF.

This chain joins TRBV4-2 and TRBJ1-1, with D perhaps matching TRBD1 (5 bases). CDR3 length: 18 amino acids. Germline-derived CDR1 and CDR2 are LGHNA and YNFKEQ. V dropped 4 bases and J dropped 5 bases, with 26 bases sitting between them. CDR3 nucleotides: TGTGCCAGCAGCCGACAAGCACCGCAGGGAGGGAGTACGACTGAAGCTTTCTTT. Its translation: CASSRQAPQGGSTTEAFF.

The chain is built from TRBV19 and TRBJ2-5; TRBD2 is a possible D gene (6 bases). The CDR3 covers 14 residues. The germline gives CDR1 LNHDA, CDR2 SQIVND (reference sequence). Trimming took 5 bases from V and 5 from J, leaving 15 bases between them. Here the CDR3 DNA reads TGTGCCAGTAGTTCCTTCTCAGGAGGGGAGACCCAGTACTTC. Its translation: CASSSFSGGETQYF.

The sample holds a few counts of this clone. The chain is built from TRBV10-1 and TRBJ2-1; 8 bases are shared with TRBD2. CDR3 length equals 14 residues. Trimming removed 4 bases from V and 8 bases from J; junction bases left unmatched: 7. CDR1 WNHNN and CDR2 SYGVQD come from the germline V gene (reference sequence). This CDR3 is CASSGPGLVDEQFF. DNA of the CDR3: TGCGCCAGCAGTGGGCCGGGACTAGTTGATGAGCAGTTCTTC.

J is TRBJ1-6 and V is TRBV11-3, with D tentatively TRBD1 (6 bases). Germline CDR1 SGHNT, CDR2 YENEEA. V was trimmed by 5 bases and J by 10 bases, leaving 15 bases between them. The CDR3 contains 14 residues. The chain's CDR3 is CASSGQPGQSPLHF. The CDR3 DNA follows: TGTGCCAGCAGCGGGCAACCGGGACAATCACCCCTCCACTTT. Full variable domain (remainder filled in from reference TRBV11-3 and TRBJ1-6): EAGVVQSPRYKIIEKKQPVAFWCNPISGHNTLYWYLQNLGQGPELLIRYENEEAVDDSQLPKDRFSAERLKGVDSTLKIQPAELGDSAVYLCASSGQPGQSPLHFGNGTRLTVT.

The chain carries TRBV5-1 and TRBJ2-7, with 7 nucleotides matching TRBD1. Germline V gives CDR1 SGHRS, CDR2 YFSETQ. Trimming cost V 0 bases and J 3 bases; bases outside gene matches: 9. The CDR3 is 16 amino acids. The CDR3 region is CASSLDHRGRDYEQYF. CDR3 bases: TGCGCCAGCAGCTTGGATCATAGGGGGCGCGACTACGAGCAGTACTTC.

The gene calls are TRBV5-4 and TRBJ1-3; D not resolved. The CDR3 consists of 15 residues. CDR1 and CDR2 (germline): SGHNT, YYREEE (reference sequence). V gave up 4 bases and J gave up 1 base, with 12 bases separating them. CDR3 DNA sequence: TGTGCCAGCAGCCCCGATCCCGGGTCTGGAAACACCATATATTTT. Its protein product is CASSPDPGSGNTIYF.

This clone was detected only a few times. The V gene is TRBV5-1, the J gene TRBJ2-2; 7 bases are a match to TRBD1. V trimming: 4 bases; J trimming: 0 bases; junction bases outside the gene matches: 3. Germline CDR1 is SGHRS and CDR2 is YFSETQ. The length of the CDR3 is 15 residues. The CDR3, as DNA: TGCGCCAGCAGCCCCGGGACAGCGAACACCGGGGAGCTGTTTTTT. Amino acids: CASSPGTANTGELFF.

This clone came up a few times. The chain carries TRBV7-2 and TRBJ2-4; 7 bases are a match to TRBD1. V was clipped by 0 bases and J by 1 base; unmatched bases: 3. Germline CDR1 is SGHTA and CDR2 is FQGNSA. The CDR3 is 16 amino acids. CDR3: CASSLAGGAAKNIQYF. In DNA, the CDR3 is TGTGCCAGCAGCTTAGCAGGGGGCGCGGCCAAAAACATTCAGTACTTC.

The chain has TRBV19 and TRBJ2-7; 8 bases align to TRBD1. Germline-derived CDR1 and CDR2 are LNHDA and SQIVND (reference sequence). The CDR3 contains 14 residues. V shed 3 bases, J shed 3 bases, and the junction held 4 bases outside the gene matches. CDR3 loop: CASSMDRESYEQYF. DNA of the CDR3: TGTGCCAGTAGTATGGACAGGGAAAGCTACGAGCAGTACTTC.

The rearrangement joins TRBV30 to TRBJ1-1; D gene unclear. The germline V and J ends were trimmed by 4 bases and 13 bases, with 16 bases remaining between them. The germline CDR1 and CDR2 sequences are GTSNPN and SVGIG (reference sequence). This CDR3 spans 11 amino acids. Here the CDR3 reads CAWKSARGDFF. DNA of the CDR3: TGTGCCTGGAAGTCAGCCCGGGGAGATTTCTTT. Complete variable domain (other parts from reference TRBV30 and TRBJ1-1): SQTIHQWPATLVQPVGSPLSLECTVEGTSNPNLYWYRQAAGRGLQLLFYSVGIGQISSEVPQNLSASRPQDRQFILSSKKLLLSDSGFYLCAWKSARGDFFGQGTRLTVV.

The chain has TRBV11-2 and TRBJ2-5; TRBD1 agrees at 7 bases. This CDR3 comprises 15 residues. CDR1 and CDR2 (germline): SGHAT, FQNNGV. The trim removed 5 bases at V and 3 bases at J, leaving 9 bases unmatched. CDR3 DNA sequence: TGTGCCAGCAGCCCCGGAGGACAGGAGAAAGAGACCCAGTACTTC. The encoded protein is CASSPGGQEKETQYF.

The chain uses TRBV7-3 and TRBJ2-1, with 7 bases fitting TRBD2. The CDR3 consists of 16 residues. The ends lost 0 bases at V and 0 bases at J; junction bases unmatched: 2. CDR1 and CDR2 (germline): SGHTA, FQGTGA. The CDR3 DNA sequence: TGTGCCAGCAGCTTAACCGGCGGGGGCTCCTACAATGAGCAGTTCTTC. This gives the protein CASSLTGGGSYNEQFF.